This TCR beta chain was found in a study of blood T cells in healthy people across ages. Study results and caveats: Higher diversity, along with more naive CD4+ cells, distinguished long-lived donors from aged donors.

V lost 9 bases to trimming and J lost 13 bases, with 16 bases between them. There are 11 residues in the CDR3. Germline CDR1 and CDR2: SNHLY and FYNNEI. The donors, healthy Caucasians from Russia, were aged about 6 to 95. Alongside a J-beta primer mix, a sample-barcoded 5' primer served in a second PCR lasting about 7 to 11 cycles. Each CDR3 protein is one row after TCRdb ran MiXCR on the 5' RACE reads. This table has 2 million or so distinct CDR3 sequences, roughly 52% appearing once. Turning to this clonotype: As yet, its antigen is unknown.

The rearrangement links TRBV2 to TRBJ2-4; D is possibly TRBD1 (6 bases). The origin of this receptor is a woman in her thirties or forties in good health. Sequencing was carried out using blood. CDR3: CASNRVDEQYF. The CDR3 DNA sequence: TGTGCCAGTAACAGGGTCGATGAGCAGTACTTC.